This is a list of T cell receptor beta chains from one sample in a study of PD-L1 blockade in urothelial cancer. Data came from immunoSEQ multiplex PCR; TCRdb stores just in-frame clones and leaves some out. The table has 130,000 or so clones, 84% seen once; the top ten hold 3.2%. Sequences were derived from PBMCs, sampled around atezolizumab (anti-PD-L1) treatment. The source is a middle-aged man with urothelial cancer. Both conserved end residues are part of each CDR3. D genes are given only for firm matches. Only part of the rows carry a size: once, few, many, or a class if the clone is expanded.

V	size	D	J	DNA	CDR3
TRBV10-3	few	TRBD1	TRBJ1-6	TGTGCCATCAGTCGGCAGGGGGAGAATTCACCCCTCCACTTT	CAISRQGENSPLHF
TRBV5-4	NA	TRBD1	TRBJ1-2	TGTGCCAGCAGCTTGACAGGGGAGGCTGGCTACACCTTC	CASSLTGEAGYTF
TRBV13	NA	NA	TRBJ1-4	TGTGCCAGCAGCTTTGCGTCTGCAACTAATGAAAAACTGTTTTTT	CASSFASATNEKLFF
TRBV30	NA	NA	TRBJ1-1	TGTGCCTGGAGTGCCCAACTTATGAACACTGAAGCTTTCTTT	CAWSAQLMNTEAFF
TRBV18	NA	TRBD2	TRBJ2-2	TGTGCCAGCTCACCGAGCGGGGCAAACACCGGGGAGCTGTTTTTT	CASSPSGANTGELFF
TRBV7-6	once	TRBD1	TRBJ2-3	TGTGCCAGCAGCCGGACAGGGGGCGAGGGAGGGACGCAGTATTTT	CASSRTGGEGGTQYF
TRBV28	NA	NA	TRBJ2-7	TGTGCCAGCAAAAATTGGACAGGGCGAAGCGGGAGGTCGTCCTACGAGCAGTACTTC	CASKNWTGRSGRSSYEQYF
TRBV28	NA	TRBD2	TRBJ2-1	TGTGCCAGCACCCGAATGCGGGAGGGGGATGAGCAGTTCTTC	CASTRMREGDEQFF
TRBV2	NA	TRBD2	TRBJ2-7	TGTGCCAGCAGTCGGACTAGCGGAGGCCCTTCCTACGAGCAGTACTTC	CASSRTSGGPSYEQYF
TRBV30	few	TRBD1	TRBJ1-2	TGTGCCTGGAGTGGGTGGACAGGCTCTGGCTACACCTTC	CAWSGWTGSGYTF
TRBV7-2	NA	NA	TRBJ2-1	TGTGCCAGCAGCTTAAAGAGTAGGAGCCACAATGAGCAGTTCTTC	CASSLKSRSHNEQFF
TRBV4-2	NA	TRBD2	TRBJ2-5	TGTGCCAGCAGCCAAGATTTTCGGCGGGGGGCACGGGAACAAGAGACCCAGTACTTC	CASSQDFRRGAREQETQYF
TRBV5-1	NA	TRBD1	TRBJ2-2	TGCGCCAGCAGCTTGGATGGGAGACAGGGCAACACCGGGGAGCTGTTTTTT	CASSLDGRQGNTGELFF
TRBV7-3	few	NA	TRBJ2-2	TGTGCCAGCAGGGACAGAAACACCGGGGAGCTGTTTTTT	CASRDRNTGELFF
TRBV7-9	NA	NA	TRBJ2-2	TGTGCCACCACCCGAGCCGGGGAGCTGTTTTTT	CATTRAGELFF
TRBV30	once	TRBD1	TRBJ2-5	TGTGCCTGGAGTTACGGGTCCGGGACAGGGGGACGGGGGACCCAGTACTTC	CAWSYGSGTGGRGTQYF
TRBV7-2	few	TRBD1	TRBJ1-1	TGTGCCAGCAGCTTACAGGGGGCACGTACTGAAGCTTTCTTT	CASSLQGARTEAFF
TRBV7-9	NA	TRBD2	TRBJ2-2	TGTGCCGAAGGCTCTAGCGGGAACACCGGGGAGCTGTTTTTT	CAEGSSGNTGELFF
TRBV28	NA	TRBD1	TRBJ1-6	TGTGCCAGCAATGGGGGACAGGAACTTTCACCCCTCCACTTT	CASNGGQELSPLHF
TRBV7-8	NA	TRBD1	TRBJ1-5	TGTGCCAGCAGCCTACAGGGGTTGGGGTTTCCCAATCAGCCCCAGCATTTT	CASSLQGLGFPNQPQHF
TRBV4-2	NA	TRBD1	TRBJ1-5	TGTGCCAGCAGCCCTGACAGGGGGCTTCAGCCCCAGCATTTT	CASSPDRGLQPQHF
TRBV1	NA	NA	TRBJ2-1	TGCACCAGCAGCCAAGTGACTACTAGCGGGCTTTACAATGAGCAGTTCTTC	CTSSQVTTSGLYNEQFF
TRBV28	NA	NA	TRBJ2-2	TGTGCCAGCAGTTTATCCCAAGGGGCGCTCACCGGGGAGCTGTTTTTT	CASSLSQGALTGELFF
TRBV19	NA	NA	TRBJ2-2	TGTGCCAGTGGACAGATCTTGGTGGCCGGGGAGCTGTTTTTT	CASGQILVAGELFF
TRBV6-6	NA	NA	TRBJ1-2	TGTGCCAGCAGTTCCGTCAACTATGGCTACACCTTC	CASSSVNYGYTF
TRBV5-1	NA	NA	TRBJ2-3	TGCGCCAGCAGCTACTACTCGACAGCTAGCACAGATACGCAGTATTTT	CASSYYSTASTDTQYF
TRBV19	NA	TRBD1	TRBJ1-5	TGTGCCAGCGAATCGACAGGGCACCAGCCCCAGCATTTT	CASESTGHQPQHF
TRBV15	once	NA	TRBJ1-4	TGTGCCACCAGCAGAGATATCGGGTCCGAAAAACTGTTTTTT	CATSRDIGSEKLFF
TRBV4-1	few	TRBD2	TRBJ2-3	TGCGCCAGCAGCCAAGATTCTAGCGGGAGGGGGGTCACAGATACGCAGTATTTT	CASSQDSSGRGVTDTQYF
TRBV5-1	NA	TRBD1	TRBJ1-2	TGCGCCAGCAGCGGCGGACAGGGAGGCTACACCTTC	CASSGGQGGYTF
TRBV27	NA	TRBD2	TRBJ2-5	TGTGCCAGGGGCCCAGCGGGGAACCAAGAGACCCAGTACTTC	CARGPAGNQETQYF
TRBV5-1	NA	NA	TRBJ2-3	TGCGCCAGCAGCTTGGGAATTGGGGGACTCACAGATACGCAGTATTTT	CASSLGIGGLTDTQYF
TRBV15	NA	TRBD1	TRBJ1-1	TGTGCCACCAGCAGACCTGGGGACAGGGCCACTGAAGCTTTCTTT	CATSRPGDRATEAFF
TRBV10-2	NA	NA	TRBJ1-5	TGCGCCAGCAGTGTGGGTCGCAGGGGAGGCAATCAGCCCCAGCATTTT	CASSVGRRGGNQPQHF
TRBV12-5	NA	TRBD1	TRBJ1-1	TGTGCTAGTGGTTTCGCAGGGGGCGGGTCTGAAGCTTTCTTT	CASGFAGGGSEAFF
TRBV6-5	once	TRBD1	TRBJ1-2	TGTGCCAGCAGTTCCGGACAGGGATCAGGCTACACCTTC	CASSSGQGSGYTF
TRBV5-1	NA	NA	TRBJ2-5	TGCGCCAGCAGCTCCGGGTCTCAAGAGACCCAGTACTTC	CASSSGSQETQYF
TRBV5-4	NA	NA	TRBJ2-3	TGTGCCAGCAGAAAACAGGGTGCTCGCACAGATACGCAGTATTTT	CASRKQGARTDTQYF
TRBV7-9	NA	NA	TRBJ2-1	TGTGCCAGCAGCTCCCCGTCTACCTCCTACAATGAGCAGTTCTTC	CASSSPSTSYNEQFF
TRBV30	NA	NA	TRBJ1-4	TGTGCCTGGAGTGTCTGGGCCCCTTACAGGACCCCACCTGAAAAACTGTTTTTT	CAWSVWAPYRTPPEKLFF
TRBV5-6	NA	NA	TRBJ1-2	TGTGCCAGCAGCTCACGTCCCGGGACACGGGGCTACACCTTC	CASSSRPGTRGYTF
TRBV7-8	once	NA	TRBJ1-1	TGTGCCAGCAGCTTAAAATCGGCTGAAGCTTTCTTT	CASSLKSAEAFF
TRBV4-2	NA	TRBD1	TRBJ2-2	TGTGCCAGCAGCCGCGTTACGGGACAGGGGGCCTTCGGGGAGCTGTTTTTT	CASSRVTGQGAFGELFF
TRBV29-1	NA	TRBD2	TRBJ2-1	TGCAGCGTTGAGGATGATCGGACCTTAAGCGGGAGGTACGAGCAGTTCTTC	CSVEDDRTLSGRYEQFF
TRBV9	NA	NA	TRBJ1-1	TGTGCCAGCAGCCCCCAGGGAGGGGCAGGCACTGAAGCTTTCTTT	CASSPQGGAGTEAFF
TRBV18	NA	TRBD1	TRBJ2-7	TGTGCCAGCTCACCATTCGCCGGACAGGGGGCTTCTCACGAGCAGTACTTC	CASSPFAGQGASHEQYF
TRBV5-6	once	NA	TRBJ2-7	TGTGCCAGCAGCTCCCGGGTCTCCTACGAGCAGTACTTC	CASSSRVSYEQYF